Below are 9 T cell receptor beta chains sequenced from a single sample in a study of blood T cells in healthy people across ages. Primers used in a second PCR of roughly 7 to 12 cycles were a sample-barcoded 5' primer and a J-beta primer mix. MiXCR was run by TCRdb on the 5' RACE reads, yielding one entry per CDR3 protein. This table has over 300,000 distinct CDR3 sequences, approximately 51% appearing once. The specimen sequenced was blood. The receptors here all came from a man between 60 and 75 years old in good health.

There are a few counts of this clonotype. The gene calls are TRBV6-2 or TRBV6-3 and TRBJ2-1; TRBD2 aligns across 7 bases. In germline, CDR1 is MNHEY, CDR2 SVGEGT. Trimming cost V 4 bases and J 7 bases; bases outside gene matches: 10. The CDR3 is 15 amino acids. DNA of the CDR3: TGTGCCAGCAGTTTGGTTCGGGAGGCACGGAATGAGCAGTTCTTC. It translates to CASSLVREARNEQFF.

The chain couples TRBV5-1 to TRBJ1-5; 8 bases are shared with TRBD1. Per the germline V gene, CDR1 is SGHRS and CDR2 is YFSETQ. The V gene end was trimmed by 0 bases and the J gene end by 7 bases; junction bases not matched to a gene: 3. The CDR3 is 14 amino acids. The CDR3: CASSLDRGAQPQHF. CDR3 coding DNA: TGCGCCAGCAGCTTGGACAGGGGGGCCCAGCCCCAGCATTTT.

This clonotype appeared a single time. The rearrangement uses TRBV19 and TRBJ2-7; TRBD1 agrees at 7 bases. The closer fit of TRBJ2-5 to the DNA end suggests the J call may be wrong. This CDR3 is 13 amino acids long. CDR1 LNHDA and CDR2 SQIVND come from the germline V gene (reference sequence). CDR3 region: CASPTGEGETQYF. The CDR3 DNA reads TGTGCCAGTCCCACAGGGGAAGGGGAGACCCAGTACTTC.

The chain joins TRBV18 to TRBJ2-1, with 10 bases identical to TRBD2. Germline assignment: CDR1 KGHSH and CDR2 LQKENI. J was trimmed by 5 bases and V by 0 bases; bases with no gene match: 7. CDR3 length equals 17 residues. CDR3 residues: CASSPPEGLAPNNEQFF. CDR3 DNA sequence: TGTGCCAGCTCACCACCGGAGGGACTAGCGCCTAACAATGAGCAGTTCTTC.

The V and J genes are TRBV2 and TRBJ2-7; TRBD1 matches at 7 bases. CDR3 length: 13 amino acids. V was pared by 6 bases and J by 1 base, with 3 bases of the junction left unmatched. CDR1 and CDR2 from the germline V gene are SNHLY and FYNNEI. Here the CDR3 reads CASRTGQSYEQYF. DNA of the CDR3: TGTGCCAGCAGAACGGGACAGTCCTACGAGCAGTACTTC.

The chain employs TRBV4-2 and TRBJ1-2; D uncertain. CDR3 size: 14 residues. Germline CDR1 is LGHNA and CDR2 is YNFKEQ. V shed 2 bases and J shed 8 bases, with 15 bases lying between them. CDR3 sequence (DNA): TGTGCCAGCAGCCAAATTACGACGGCAGAGGGCTACACCTTC. As protein: CASSQITTAEGYTF.

V and J are TRBV5-4 and TRBJ2-3; a possible D gene is TRBD2 (6 bases). CDR3 length: 17 residues. V gave up 0 bases and J gave up 2 bases, with 16 bases separating them. CDR1 is SGHNT and CDR2 is YYREEE in the germline V gene (reference sequence). CDR3: CASSLAGSAGFTDTQYF. The CDR3, as DNA: TGTGCCAGCAGCTTGGCCGGGTCCGCGGGATTCACAGATACGCAGTATTTT. Full variable domain (remainder filled in from reference TRBV5-4 and TRBJ2-3): ETGVTQSPTHLIKTRGQQVTLRCSSQSGHNTVSWYQQALGQGPQFIFQYYREEENGRGNFPPRFSGLQFPNYSSELNVNALELDDSALYLCASSLAGSAGFTDTQYFGPGTRLTVL.

The DNA for the CDR3 is TGTGCCAGTAGTACACAGGGGCAGGGCTATTCACCCCTCCACTTT. This translates into CASSTQGQGYSPLHF. V is TRBV19 and J is TRBJ1-6; 7 nucleotides align to TRBD1. Germline CDR1 and CDR2: LNHDA and SQIVND (reference sequence). Trimming took 4 bases from V and 8 from J; bases not matched to a gene: 8. The CDR3 is made up of 15 amino acids.

The rearrangement links TRBV9 to TRBJ1-5; perhaps TRBD1 as D (6 bases). The CDR3 runs 14 residues. Germline V CDR1 and CDR2: SGDLS, YYNGEE. V gave up 4 bases and J gave up 6 bases, with 14 bases separating them. The CDR3 loop reads CASSTGGLGQPQHF. As DNA, the CDR3 is TGTGCCAGCAGCACTGGGGGCCTGGGTCAGCCCCAGCATTTT. The variable domain in full, completed from reference TRBV9 and TRBJ1-5, reads DSGVTQTPKHLITATGQRVTLRCSPRSGDLSVYWYQQSLDQGLQFLIQYYNGEERAKGNILERFSAQQFPDLHSELNLSSLELGDSALYFCASSTGGLGQPQHFGDGTRLSIL.